One sample yielded the 9 T cell receptor beta chains listed below, sequenced in a study of long-term antiretroviral therapy in people with HIV. The assay used was immunoSEQ (version v3.0), run at survey level. Data came from immunoSEQ multiplex PCR; TCRdb stores just in-frame clones and leaves some out. Among tens of thousands of clones listed, roughly 95% were seen once. The sequencing here drew on unsorted PBMCs, taken approximately 6.1 years after starting antiretroviral therapy. Source of these receptors: a man aged 30-40 years with HIV.

The V call is TRBV2, the J call TRBJ2-3; D gene unclear. From germline, CDR1 is SNHLY and CDR2 FYNNEI. The V and J ends lost 8 bases and 2 bases respectively, with 23 bases between them. CDR3 length equals 17 residues. CDR3 sequence: CASADQTYREYTDTQYF. The CDR3 DNA reads TGTGCCAGCGCCGATCAGACCTATAGGGAATACACAGATACGCAGTATTTT. Full variable domain (outside the CDR3, taken from reference TRBV2 and TRBJ2-3): EPEVTQTPSHQVTQMGQEVILRCVPISNHLYFYWYRQILGQKVEFLVSFYNNEISEKSEIFDDQFSVERPDGSNFTLKIRSTKLEDSAMYFCASADQTYREYTDTQYFGPGTRLTVL.

The rearrangement links TRBV7-2 to TRBJ1-1; a weak D match, TRBD1 (5 bases). V was pared by 5 bases and J by 6 bases, with 13 bases between. Germline V gene sequence: CDR1 SGHTA, CDR2 FQGNSA. This CDR3 spans 13 amino acids. CDR3 in DNA: TGTGCCAGCAGCCCCTGGGGGGGGTCTGAAGCTTTCTTT. This codes for CASSPWGGSEAFF.

The chain carries TRBV7-9 and TRBJ2-3; D is undetermined. This CDR3 has 14 amino acids. V was pared by 0 bases and J by 6 bases, with 10 bases between. The germline CDR1 and CDR2 sequences are SEHNR and FQNEAQ (reference sequence). CDR3 nucleotides: TGTGCCAGCAGCTTAGCGTTTCGGCTGGATACGCAGTATTTT. This sequence encodes CASSLAFRLDTQYF.

V and J are TRBV6-1 and TRBJ1-4, with 10 bases matching TRBD1. The CDR3 is made up of 16 amino acids. V trimming: 4 bases; J trimming: 4 bases; junction bases outside the gene matches: 6. CDR1 MNHNS and CDR2 SASEGT come from the germline V gene. CDR3 in amino acids: CASSVGTGESNEKLFF. The CDR3 coding sequence is TGTGCCAGCAGTGTTGGGACAGGGGAAAGTAATGAAAAACTGTTTTTT.

This chain joins TRBV30 and TRBJ2-2, with 8 bases matching TRBD2. The trim removed 3 bases at V and 4 bases at J, leaving 7 bases unmatched. Germline-derived CDR1 and CDR2 are GTSNPN and SVGIG (reference sequence). The CDR3 is 15 residues long. CDR3 bases: TGTGCCTGGAGGGGGAGCGGGAGAGGCACCGGGGAGCTGTTTTTT. Residues: CAWRGSGRGTGELFF. The full variable domain, rest sourced from reference TRBV30 and TRBJ2-2, is SQTIHQWPATLVQPVGSPLSLECTVEGTSNPNLYWYRQAAGRGLQLLFYSVGIGQISSEVPQNLSASRPQDRQFILSSKKLLLSDSGFYLCAWRGSGRGTGELFFGEGSRLTVL.

The chain recombines TRBV4-3 with TRBJ2-7, with a tentative D call TRBD1 (6 bases). Germline V lookup: CDR1 LGHNA, CDR2 YSLEER. Trimming pared 5 bases from V and 2 bases from J, leaving 13 bases between. CDR3 length: 14 residues. DNA of the CDR3: TGCGCCAGCAGCAGCCGGGACACCCCCTACGAGCAGTACTTC. It is translated as CASSSRDTPYEQYF.

This rearrangement joins TRBV28 to TRBJ2-5; unclear D gene. V lost 3 bases, J lost 7 bases, and 15 bases lay in between. The CDR3 is made up of 14 amino acids. The germline V gene encodes CDR1 MDHEN and CDR2 SYDVKM. This chain's CDR3 is CASSLRRRIVTQYF. The CDR3 DNA sequence: TGTGCCAGCAGTTTGAGGAGACGGATAGTGACCCAGTACTTC.

V is TRBV5-4 and J is TRBJ2-7, with 8 bases matching TRBD2. CDR1 and CDR2 (germline): SGHNT, YYREEE (reference sequence). J lost 2 bases, V lost 4 bases, and 5 bases had no gene match. The CDR3 is 14 amino acids. CDR3 bases: TGTGCCAGCAGCAAGCGGGAGTCCCCCTACGAGCAGTACTTC. Encoded protein: CASSKRESPYEQYF.

The rearrangement joins TRBV6-7 to TRBJ1-5; no firm D call. TRBV6-7 is labeled an ORF, and its function is uncertain. The CDR3 spans 18 residues. The V end lost 0 bases, the J end lost 0 bases, and 15 bases lay between the germline ends. The CDR3 reads CASSYSNIGTISNQPQHF. The CDR3 DNA is TGTGCCAGCAGTTACTCGAACATAGGCACGATTAGCAATCAGCCCCAGCATTTT.